These T cell receptor beta chains were read from a single sample in a study of breast tumors, draining lymph nodes, adjacent tissues. TCRdb reanalysed the multiplex PCR reads using MiXCR and keeps one entry per CDR3 protein. The table shows 200,000 or so distinct CDR3 sequences, with around 29% occurring only once. The sequencing sample was made of axillary lymph node tissue. The receptors originated from a female donor with breast cancer. Some clones in this sample may be carry-over from other donors' samples. CDR3s leave out the opening cysteine and the closing phenylalanine or tryptophan.

j_call	v_call	cdr3_aa
TRBJ2-1	TRBV6-6	ASGGADNEQF
TRBJ1-3	TRBV6-5	ASSYSARRNTIY
TRBJ2-6	TRBV29-1	SVEGGGGGANVLT
TRBJ1-1	TRBV12-3/TRBV12-4	ASSRVNTEAF
TRBJ1-4	TRBV2	ASRTRQGLGEKLF
TRBJ1-5	TRBV19	ASSIDPARVNQPQH
TRBJ2-5	TRBV7-2	ASSQGLAGVIETQY
TRBJ1-6	TRBV5-5	ASSLEASSSPLH
TRBJ2-3	TRBV29-1	SVGCVLTSGRGRTDTQY
TRBJ2-5	TRBV4-1	ASSQDIGQGWETQY
TRBJ2-5	TRBV19	APRGGGPETQY
TRBJ2-3	TRBV7-9	ASSLGTTQTDTQY
TRBJ2-7	TRBV28	ASSYKREQY
TRBJ2-3	TRBV5-6	ASSPGRLAGVRTDTQY
TRBJ1-6	TRBV6-4	ASIERGLRSPLH
TRBJ1-5	TRBV12-3/TRBV12-4	ASSLIAGNQPQH
TRBJ2-3	TRBV7-6	ASSPQGSDTDTQY
TRBJ1-1	TRBV19	ASSIVPDTEAF
TRBJ1-4	TRBV4-1	ASSLLGRRNEKLF
TRBJ1-4	TRBV19	ASSILREKLF
TRBJ1-1	TRBV20-1	SANPYTEAF
TRBJ1-3	TRBV7-6	ASSPRDTSGNTIY
TRBJ2-3	TRBV7-9	ASSALTGPTDTQY
TRBJ2-2	TRBV2	ASSEQSTGELF
TRBJ1-2	TRBV11-2	ASSQNALSTSESGYI
TRBJ1-3	TRBV7-9	AGSLAGAPGNTIY
TRBJ1-5	TRBV12-3/TRBV12-4	ASSTGNQPQH
TRBJ1-6	TRBV10-3	AICSAKRGSSYNSPLH
TRBJ2-6	TRBV20-1	SARTSGTPGANVLT
TRBJ2-2	TRBV19	ASSRISDTGELF
TRBJ2-5	TRBV5-4	ASSLGSRTRIGTQY
TRBJ1-2	TRBV6-6	ASTHTDRGRNGYT
TRBJ2-7	TRBV20-1	SAREGPGEQY
TRBJ2-7	TRBV6-6	ASSYVVGQGYEQY
TRBJ1-1	TRBV19	ASTITGVGTEAF
TRBJ2-7	TRBV20-1	SARAGGDEQY
TRBJ1-5	TRBV12-3/TRBV12-4	ASMKQGDGQPQH
TRBJ2-7	TRBV7-2	ASSVGTASSYEQY
TRBJ2-5	TRBV18	ASSLPAGDQY
TRBJ2-5	TRBV15	ATSRAGGAQY
TRBJ1-3	TRBV5-6	ASSSPEIGNTIY
TRBJ1-1	TRBV2	ASSRGPRSEAF
TRBJ2-1	TRBV6-6	ASSPTGGRNERF
TRBJ1-4	TRBV5-1	ASSYDRGGKLF
TRBJ2-5	TRBV5-5	ASSPVWAGEETQY
TRBJ1-1	TRBV5-1	ASSLAGSGANTEAF
TRBJ2-7	TRBV5-1	ASSTQGTVYEQY
TRBJ2-1	TRBV6-5	ASSFVPPTGGYEQF